One sample yielded the 19 T cell receptor beta chains listed below, sequenced in a study. Each CDR3 protein gets one entry after TCRdb re-called the 5' RACE reads with MiXCR. The sample carries some 62,000 distinct CDR3 sequences, under 35% recorded once. Sequencing input: tumor-infiltrating naive CD4+ T cells sorted from the breast tumor. Specified subset: naive CD4+ T cells, CD4+CD45RA+CD25-. The receptor source for this set is a female donor with breast cancer.

The rearrangement links TRBV20-1 to TRBJ1-6; 7 bases are a match to TRBD1. The ends lost 5 bases at V and 4 bases at J; junction bases unmatched: 5. Germline V lookup: CDR1 DFQATT, CDR2 SNEGSKA (reference sequence). This CDR3 comprises 14 residues. Here the CDR3 reads CSARPGQYNSPLHF. CDR3 DNA sequence: TGCAGTGCTCGGCCGGGACAGTATAATTCACCCCTCCACTTT.

The table lists this clonotype with many counts. The chain couples TRBV12-3 or TRBV12-4 to TRBJ2-3; TRBD2 is a possible D gene (6 bases). The CDR3 length is 14 residues. V was trimmed by 5 bases and J by 3 bases, leaving 12 bases between them. CDR3 protein: CASSAGEATDTQYF. In nucleotides, the CDR3 is TGTGCCAGCAGTGCCGGGGAGGCGACAGATACGCAGTATTTT.

This chain joins TRBV28 and TRBJ1-1, with 12 bases that match TRBD1. CDR3 length: 16 residues. Germline CDR1 MDHEN, CDR2 SYDVKM. After removal of 3 bases from V and 6 bases from J, the junction contained 8 bases not matched to a gene. CDR3 nucleotide sequence: TGTGCCAGCAGTTTTGGGACAGGGGGCGGTTTGGCTGAAGCTTTCTTT. Translated, it gives CASSFGTGGGLAEAFF.

This chain joins TRBV4-1 and TRBJ2-5; D might be TRBD2 (5 bases). With 2 bases removed from V and 1 base from J, the gap between germline ends came to 11 bases. Germline lookup yields CDR1 MGHRA and CDR2 YSYEKL. The CDR3 is 15 residues long. CDR3 residues: CASSQPLATQETQYF. The CDR3 region has the DNA TGCGCCAGCAGCCAACCGCTAGCAACCCAAGAGACCCAGTACTTC.

The chain couples TRBV28 to TRBJ1-5; the D gene is possibly TRBD1 (5 bases). V was clipped by 7 bases and J by 0 bases, with 16 bases between them. CDR1 MDHEN and CDR2 SYDVKM come from the germline V gene. The CDR3 runs 16 residues. Here the CDR3 DNA reads TGTGCCAGCATCGCGGGGGGACTCAATAGCAATCAGCCCCAGCATTTT. This translates into CASIAGGLNSNQPQHF.

The chain recombines TRBV4-1 with TRBJ2-1; TRBD2 matches 8 bases. The junction had 11 bases not matched to a gene; V was cut back by 7 bases and J by 9 bases. The CDR3 has 14 residues. CDR1 and CDR2 (germline): MGHRA, YSYEKL. The CDR3 spells CASTPRSGSIEQFF. Here the CDR3 DNA reads TGCGCCAGCACACCTAGAAGCGGGAGCATTGAGCAGTTCTTC.

This clonotype has a count of ten or more. The chain is built from TRBV5-1 and TRBJ2-1; D is unresolved. Germline V lookup: CDR1 SGHRS, CDR2 YFSETQ. Trimming shortened V by 0 bases and J by 4 bases, and 11 bases separated the two germline ends. This CDR3 contains 15 residues. The CDR3 sequence: CASSLGTSSYNEQFF. CDR3 bases: TGCGCCAGCAGCTTGGGGACCTCCTCTTACAATGAGCAGTTCTTC.

This clonotype was detected a few times. The V call is TRBV29-1, the J call TRBJ1-1; a weak D match, TRBD1 (6 bases). Looked up from germline, CDR1 is SQVTM and CDR2 is ANQGSEA. V was trimmed by 3 bases and J by 6 bases, leaving 14 bases between them. The CDR3 runs 13 residues. CDR3 coding DNA: TGCAGCGTTGAGACAGGTACCCACGCTGAAGCTTTCTTT. Encoded protein: CSVETGTHAEAFF.

The table lists this clonotype with many counts. This rearrangement joins TRBV4-1 to TRBJ2-2; TRBD2 matches 7 bases. Germline CDR1 is MGHRA and CDR2 is YSYEKL. The V segment lost 1 base and the J segment 5 bases; nucleotides outside the gene matches: 10. The CDR3 loop spans 17 amino acids. DNA for the CDR3: TGCGCCAGCAGCCAAGTCGTGATTAGGACTAGAACCGGGGAGCTGTTTTTT. Translation: CASSQVVIRTRTGELFF.

This chain links TRBV4-1 with TRBJ1-2, with unresolved D. In germline, CDR1 is MGHRA, CDR2 YSYEKL. The CDR3 covers 15 residues. Trimming removed 0 bases from V and 5 bases from J, with 13 bases in between. This CDR3 reads CASSQEVRAEYGYTF. In DNA form, the CDR3 reads TGCGCCAGCAGCCAAGAAGTGAGGGCTGAGTATGGCTACACCTTC.

The rearrangement uses TRBV5-4 and TRBJ2-5; D not resolved. Germline V gene lookup returns CDR1 SGHNT and CDR2 YYREEE (reference sequence). The CDR3 is made up of 13 amino acids. Trimming took 9 bases from V and 1 from J, leaving 13 bases between them. The DNA of the CDR3 is TGTGCCACTACGAGGAACATCCAAGAGACCCAGTACTTC. Its protein is CATTRNIQETQYF.

The chain recombines TRBV10-1 with TRBJ2-1, with TRBD2 matching 13 bases. J was trimmed by 4 bases and V by 3 bases; bases with no gene match: 6. Germline CDR1 WNHNN, CDR2 SYGVQD (reference sequence). This CDR3 contains 17 residues. The CDR3: CASSDLWTSGRYNEQFF. The CDR3 nucleotides are TGCGCCAGCAGTGACCTATGGACTAGCGGGAGATACAATGAGCAGTTCTTC.

This clonotype was counted at least ten times. The chain recombines TRBV20-1 with TRBJ2-7; 11 positions match TRBD2. V trimming: 2 bases; J trimming: 3 bases; junction bases outside the gene matches: 18. The germline gives CDR1 DFQATT, CDR2 SNEGSKA (reference sequence). This CDR3 contains 19 residues. The CDR3 here is CSARLLRVAGGPYFYEQYF. The CDR3 DNA sequence: TGCAGTGCTAGACTCCTGCGTGTAGCGGGAGGGCCCTATTTCTACGAGCAGTACTTC.

The chain is built from TRBV12-3 or TRBV12-4 and TRBJ2-5; no definite D call. This CDR3 has 14 amino acids. V lost 3 bases and J lost 2, with 10 bases in between. The CDR3 loop is CASSFNGRQETQYF. CDR3 nucleotide sequence: TGTGCCAGCAGTTTTAACGGCAGACAAGAGACCCAGTACTTC.

This clonotype was counted between two and nine times. The chain uses TRBV5-4 and TRBJ1-2, with D perhaps matching TRBD1 (5 bases). Germline V lookup: CDR1 SGHNT, CDR2 YYREEE (reference sequence). The CDR3 has 13 amino acids. The germline V and J ends were trimmed by 0 bases and 6 bases, with 9 bases remaining between them. The CDR3 bases are TGTGCCAGCAGCTTGGGCATAGGGGATGGCTACACCTTC. Protein product: CASSLGIGDGYTF.

This chain links TRBV20-1 with TRBJ1-1; D is ambiguous. CDR1 and CDR2 from the germline V gene are DFQATT and SNEGSKA (reference sequence). V was clipped by 1 base and J by 4 bases, with 7 bases between them. The CDR3 extends over 12 amino acids. CDR3 region: CSARGVSTEAFF. The CDR3 bases are TGCAGTGCTAGAGGGGTGAGCACTGAAGCTTTCTTT.

The genes are TRBV20-1 and TRBJ1-6, with D perhaps matching TRBD1 (5 bases). Trimming took off 5 bases at V and 6 bases at J, with 14 bases between the two ends. Germline V CDR1 and CDR2: DFQATT, SNEGSKA (reference sequence). This CDR3 is 14 amino acids long. CDR3 DNA sequence: TGCAGTGCTCGGCGGGACTCCCCTAATTCACCCCTCCACTTT. It yields the protein CSARRDSPNSPLHF.

This clonotype was detected only a few times. This chain connects TRBV9 to TRBJ1-2; D unclear. V was trimmed by 0 bases and J by 2 bases, leaving 11 bases between them. CDR1 and CDR2 (germline): SGDLS, YYNGEE. The CDR3 contains 15 residues. CDR3 loop: CASSVATTTNYGYTF. The CDR3 DNA follows: TGTGCCAGCAGCGTAGCTACCACAACGAACTATGGCTACACCTTC.

The chain is built from TRBV20-1 and TRBJ2-3; no clear D. V was shortened by 7 bases and J by 2 bases, with 16 bases between the two germline ends. CDR1 is DFQATT and CDR2 is SNEGSKA in the germline V gene (reference sequence). The CDR3 contains 14 residues. CDR3 sequence reads: CSGSLRRNTDTQYF. CDR3 coding DNA: TGCAGTGGAAGCCTCAGGCGGAACACAGATACGCAGTATTTT.